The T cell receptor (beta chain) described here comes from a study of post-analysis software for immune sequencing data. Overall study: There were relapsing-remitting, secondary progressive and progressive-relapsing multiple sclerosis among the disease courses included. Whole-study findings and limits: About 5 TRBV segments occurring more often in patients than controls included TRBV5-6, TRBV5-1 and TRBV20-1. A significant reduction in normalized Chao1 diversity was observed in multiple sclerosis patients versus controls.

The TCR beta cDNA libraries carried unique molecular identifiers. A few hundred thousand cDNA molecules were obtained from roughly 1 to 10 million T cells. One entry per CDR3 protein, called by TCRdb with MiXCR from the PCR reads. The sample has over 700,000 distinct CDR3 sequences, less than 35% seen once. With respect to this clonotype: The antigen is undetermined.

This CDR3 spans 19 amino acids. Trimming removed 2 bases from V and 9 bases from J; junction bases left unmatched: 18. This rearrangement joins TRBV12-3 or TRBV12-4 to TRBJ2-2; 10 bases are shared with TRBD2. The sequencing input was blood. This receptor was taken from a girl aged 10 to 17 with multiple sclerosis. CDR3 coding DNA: TGTGCCAGCAGTTTAATAGCCCGGCTAGCGGGAGTGTCAGGCCGGGAGCTGTTTTTT. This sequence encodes CASSLIARLAGVSGRELFF.